Listed here is a single TCR beta chain. Its target is unknown. One base away lies a much larger clone, so this may be a sequencing read error. Through Arm-PCR of CDR3 regions and iRepertoire HTBI primers, TCR beta libraries were built. TCRdb reprocessed the multiplex PCR reads via MiXCR and lists one record per CDR3 protein. Among 420,000 or so distinct CDR3 sequences listed, roughly 17% were seen once. The data stem from a study of regulatory T cells in long-lasting Graves disease. The study's findings and limits: Persistent disease was characterized by preferential usage of TRBV28, TRBJ1-2 and TRBJ2-5. Among persistent patients, a larger number of public clonotypes were shared (roughly 2,900) than among newly diagnosed patients (about 1,000).

As to time point: newly diagnosed GD, antithyroid drugs for less than 3 months. Making the TCR library involved RNA that had been extracted from PBMCs. CDR1 and CDR2 (germline): MNHNS, SASEGT. The CDR3 consists of 12 residues. This sample was also put to use in a study of T cells in Graves' hyperthyroidism and ophthalmopathy. That paper notes: The hyperthyroidism was newly diagnosed and had lasted under 2 months; the patients were aged 18 to 65.

This sequence joins TRBV6-1 and TRBJ2-7; possible D gene TRBD2, 6 bases. The specimen comprised peripheral blood mononuclear cells (PBMCs), sampled at new diagnosis, from a patient treated with antithyroid drugs. The receptor's source is a woman between 18 and 29 years old with Graves disease. DNA of the CDR3: TGTGCCGGCAGGAGGGAAACCTACGAGCAGTACTTC. Protein: CAGRRETYEQYF.